The clone carrying this T cell receptor beta chain is labeled medium-sized (0.01 to 0.1%). This specimen comes from a study of tumor-infiltrating lymphocytes in oesophageal squamous cell carcinoma. TCRdb fed the PCR reads into MiXCR, producing one record per CDR3 protein. The sample includes a few thousand distinct CDR3 sequences, more than 12% seen only once; the top ten take about 29%. This clonotype originated in a male donor with esophageal squamous cell carcinoma. Input material: esophageal tumor tissue.

CDR3 protein: CASSVSSGVVDTQYF. CDR3 sequence (DNA): TGTGCCAGCAGTGTTTCTTCCGGGGTCGTGGATACGCAGTATTTT. The chain couples TRBV6-1 to TRBJ2-3, with D perhaps matching TRBD2 (5 bases). The V and J ends lost 4 bases and 6 bases respectively, with 17 bases between them. Germline CDR1 is MNHNS and CDR2 is SASEGT. The CDR3 sequence is 15 residues long.